This T cell receptor (beta chain) was identified during a study of glioma-infiltrating T cells after dendritic cell vaccination. Input was approximately 2.1 ug genomic DNA, or all available if less. Produced via immunoSEQ multiplex PCR; TCRdb's table is partial and in-frame only. This sample yields some 70,000 clones, of which 81% are seen a single time; roughly 7.9% belongs to the top ten. Fresh-frozen tumor tissue and more than two years of survival data were available for all. V lost 0 bases and J 8 bases, leaving 17 bases between the germline ends. This CDR3 spans 17 amino acids. Germline V gene data show CDR1 as SGHAT and CDR2 as FQNNGV.

The sequence was obtained from a human donor with glioblastoma. The chain uses TRBV11-2 and TRBJ1-6, with a possible D match to TRBD1 (5 bases). The sample in question was blood, obtained before dendritic cell vaccination. CDR3 residues: CASSLDGGVWGDSPLHF. The CDR3 DNA reads TGTGCCAGCAGCTTAGATGGGGGGGTTTGGGGGGATTCACCCCTCCACTTT. The whole variable domain, remainder taken from reference TRBV11-2 and TRBJ1-6, is EAGVAQSPRYKIIEKRQSVAFWCNPISGHATLYWYQQILGQGPKLLIQFQNNGVVDDSQLPKDRFSAERLKGVDSTLKIQPAKLEDSAVYLCASSLDGGVWGDSPLHFGNGTRLTVT.